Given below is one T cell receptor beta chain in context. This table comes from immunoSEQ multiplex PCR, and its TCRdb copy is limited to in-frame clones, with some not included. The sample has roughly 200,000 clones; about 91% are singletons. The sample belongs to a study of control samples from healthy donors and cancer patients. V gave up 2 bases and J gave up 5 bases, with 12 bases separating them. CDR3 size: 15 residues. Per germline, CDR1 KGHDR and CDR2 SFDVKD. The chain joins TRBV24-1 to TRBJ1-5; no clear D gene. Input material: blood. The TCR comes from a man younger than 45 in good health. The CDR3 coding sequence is TGTGCCACCAGTGATTCTAGGGTCGGGCATCAGCCCCAGCATTTT. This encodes CATSDSRVGHQPQHF.